Listed below are T cell receptor beta chains from one sample, sequenced in a study of blood T cell repertoires in COVID-19. Measured with immunoSEQ multiplex PCR; TCRdb has only the in-frame clones, and not every one. The repertoire includes more than 95,000 clones, 85% of them detected once, and about 3.9% sits in the top ten. The source material was peripheral blood. Receptor source: a man aged 50 or older with acute or convalescent COVID-19. CDR3s leave out the opening cysteine and the closing phenylalanine or tryptophan. Clone size is shown for a subset of rows, as once, few, many or a class of expanded clone.

J,V,size,length,CDR3
TRBJ1-1,TRBV18,-,14,ASSQRGDRGRTEAF
TRBJ1-2,TRBV19,-,13,ASSISDWVGGGYT
TRBJ2-7,TRBV9,-,13,ASSAQTGGPTQQY
TRBJ2-7,TRBV18,-,13,ASSPRTSGMVEQY
TRBJ2-7,TRBV7-6,-,12,ASSPRQGPYEQY
TRBJ1-1,TRBV7-6,-,13,ASSLVNGLNTEAF
TRBJ2-6,TRBV6-2/TRBV6-3,-,14,ASSYPSGAGANVLT
TRBJ2-3,TRBV6-5,-,13,ASSYPGTSGYTQY
TRBJ1-2,TRBV6-5,-,10,ASSPGQRGYT
TRBJ2-7,TRBV5-1,few,13,ASSLEGGGAHEQY
TRBJ2-3,TRBV7-3,-,14,ASSLWGLAPTDTQY
TRBJ1-1,TRBV30,-,15,AWSRSGTGDMNTEAF
TRBJ2-2,TRBV11-2,-,15,ASSLVASGGNTGELF
TRBJ2-1,TRBV5-1,-,13,ASSSIREAYNEQF
TRBJ1-2,TRBV28,-,11,ASSWTGKDGYT
TRBJ1-5,TRBV19,-,13,ASTAGTGLYQPQH
TRBJ2-7,TRBV14,-,13,ASSHDLQGPYEQY
TRBJ1-5,TRBV18,-,10,ASSPTGLNSH
TRBJ1-1,TRBV2,once,9,ASSEAGVAF
TRBJ2-1,TRBV2,-,11,ASSSLRDNEQF
TRBJ1-3,TRBV7-8,-,12,ASSLRGTGNTIY
TRBJ2-3,TRBV18,once,13,ASSPSGLASDTQY
TRBJ1-5,TRBV2,-,13,ASSPQGISNQPQH
TRBJ2-7,TRBV7-8,-,12,ASSPRTSSYEQY
TRBJ2-5,TRBV5-5,-,12,ASSFELAVDAQY
TRBJ2-2,TRBV5-1,-,11,ASSSTSPGELF
TRBJ2-6,TRBV4-1,-,14,ASSQGTSTGANVLT
TRBJ1-1,TRBV5-4,-,11,ASSLALNTEAF
TRBJ2-1,TRBV4-1,-,13,ASSRPGTEYNEQF
TRBJ1-2,TRBV9,few,12,ASSAAGTAYGYT
TRBJ1-3,TRBV6-5,once,10,ASSTYGNTIY
TRBJ1-1,TRBV4-1,-,14,ASSQDGQGRGTEAF
TRBJ2-3,TRBV28,-,13,ASSLFGGGTDTQY
TRBJ1-5,TRBV12-5,-,11,ASGGQGIQPQH
TRBJ2-5,TRBV3-1/TRBV3-2,-,15,ASSQDLGTGGQETQY
TRBJ1-1,TRBV11-2,-,13,ASSLAVNLNTEAF
TRBJ2-3,TRBV19,-,13,ASSRLAVLTDTQY
TRBJ2-1,TRBV12-5,-,13,ASGRPDRDYNEQF
TRBJ1-1,TRBV5-1,-,14,ASSFLGRWMNTEAF
TRBJ1-4,TRBV4-2,-,16,ASSQVSPGTGRNEKLF